This T cell receptor (beta chain) was sequenced for a study of control samples from healthy donors and cancer patients. TCRdb's copy holds only in-frame clones and misses some; the assay was immunoSEQ multiplex PCR. This sample has about 50,000 clones, with roughly 92% found just once. Input material: blood. The TCR was taken from a man in his thirties or forties in good health.

The CDR3 protein is CASRGQGNEKLFF. For the CDR3, the DNA is TGTGCCAGCAGGGGGCAGGGAAATGAAAAACTGTTTTTT. J is TRBJ1-4 and V is TRBV5-5; weak D call: TRBD1 (5 bases). CDR1 and CDR2 from the germline V gene are SGHKS and YYEKEE (reference sequence). With 5 bases removed from V and 5 bases from J, the gap between germline ends came to 10 bases. The CDR3 loop spans 13 amino acids.